This T cell receptor beta chain was sequenced for a study of blood T cell repertoires in COVID-19. Study-level background: Italy, Spain and the United States were the sources of the convalescent and acute COVID-19 samples. Nucleic acid was either cDNA or gDNA, and it came from T cells, B-cell-depleted T cells, or PBMCs.

The germline V gene has CDR1 MNHEY and CDR2 SMNVEV (reference sequence). Germline trimming cut 3 bases from V and 4 bases from J; bases unmatched to any gene: 10. There are 16 residues in the CDR3. Sequenced by immunoSEQ multiplex PCR; TCRdb stores in-frame clones only, minus some. This table has tens of thousands of clones, around 84% appearing once. The rearrangement links TRBV27 to TRBJ2-7; TRBD1 agrees at 9 bases. The sequence was obtained from a man aged 45-65 years with active COVID-19. Specimen: peripheral blood. Written as DNA, the CDR3 is TGTGCCAGCAGTTTTATAGGAGGGACAGGGTGGTACGAGCAGTACTTC. Residues: CASSFIGGTGWYEQYF.